The rows below give T cell receptor beta chains drawn from one sample of a study of cytomegalovirus exposure and HLA in healthy donors. The assay was immunoSEQ multiplex PCR, and TCRdb's table has in-frame clones only and misses some. This table holds 120,000 or so clones, 75% to 85% found once. Sequencing input: PBMCs. Receptors originate from a man aged 25 to 40 in good health and CMV-seropositive. CDR3s include the opening cysteine and the closing phenylalanine or tryptophan. The D gene is left open where the match is weak. A row's size may be missing; if present it is once, few, many or a size class.

d_gene,j_gene,abundance,v_gene,CDR3aa,CDR3nt
NA,TRBJ1-2,NA,TRBV5-1,CASSVQGGNYGYTF,TGCGCCAGCAGCGTTCAAGGGGGAAACTATGGCTACACCTTC
NA,TRBJ1-1,NA,TRBV12-5,CASGLVRGDFWGSGTEAFF,TGTGCTAGTGGTTTGGTACGAGGGGACTTTTGGGGTTCGGGAACTGAAGCTTTCTTT
TRBD1,TRBJ2-5,NA,TRBV6-1,CASSVGQGAGETQYF,TGTGCCAGCAGTGTGGGACAGGGGGCCGGTGAGACCCAGTACTTC
TRBD1,TRBJ1-4,once,TRBV19,CASSPTRTGDEKLFF,TGTGCCAGTAGTCCCACCCGGACAGGGGATGAAAAACTGTTTTTT
NA,TRBJ2-3,NA,TRBV5-1,CASSLLSRDTRYF,TGCGCCAGCAGCTTGCTTAGTAGAGACACGCGGTATTTT
TRBD1,TRBJ1-4,NA,TRBV5-8,CASTYRGFEKLFF,TGTGCCAGCACTTACAGGGGGTTTGAAAAACTGTTTTTT
NA,TRBJ1-1,NA,TRBV4-1,CASSRETDITEAFF,TGCGCCAGCAGCCGAGAGACAGATATAACTGAAGCTTTCTTT
NA,TRBJ2-5,once,TRBV5-1,CASRRTVETQYF,TGCGCCAGCCGTAGGACAGTAGAGACCCAGTACTTC
TRBD1,TRBJ1-5,NA,TRBV28,CASSSRQGHYSNQPQHF,TGTGCCAGCAGTTCCCGACAGGGCCATTATAGCAATCAGCCCCAGCATTTT
TRBD1,TRBJ2-5,NA,TRBV29-1,CSGGGQGALETQYF,TGCAGCGGAGGAGGACAGGGGGCTTTGGAGACCCAGTACTTC
NA,TRBJ2-3,NA,TRBV9,CASSAGDSTDTQYF,TGTGCCAGCAGCGCAGGGGACAGCACAGATACGCAGTATTTT
NA,TRBJ1-1,few,TRBV6-1,CASSEVYNTEAFF,TGTGCCAGCAGTGAAGTGTATAACACTGAAGCTTTCTTT
NA,TRBJ2-7,NA,TRBV6-1,CASSESGSRTYEQYF,TGTGCCAGCAGTGAATCGGGGTCGAGAACCTACGAGCAGTACTTC
TRBD2,TRBJ2-3,NA,TRBV19,CASSVGGGTDTQYF,TGTGCCAGTAGTGTCGGGGGGGGCACAGATACGCAGTATTTT
NA,TRBJ2-5,once,TRBV7-9,CASSPSGQETQYF,TGTGCCAGCAGCCCAAGCGGGCAAGAGACCCAGTACTTC
TRBD1,TRBJ2-4,NA,TRBV2,CASSGQGGDIQYF,TGTGCCAGCAGTGGACAGGGGGGGGACATTCAGTACTTC
TRBD1,TRBJ2-6,NA,TRBV7-8,CASSTRTGEDASGANVLTF,TGTGCCAGCAGCACCCGGACAGGGGAGGATGCCTCTGGGGCCAACGTCCTGACTTTC
TRBD1,TRBJ2-7,NA,TRBV5-3,CARSLRDRESHEQYF,TGTGCCAGAAGCTTACGGGACAGGGAGTCCCACGAGCAGTACTTC
NA,TRBJ2-3,few,TRBV7-6,CASSLAGQGIQYF,TGTGCCAGCAGCTTAGCGGGGCAGGGTATTCAGTATTTT
TRBD1,TRBJ1-6,NA,TRBV6-5,CAVGTDYNSPLHF,TGTGCCGTAGGGACAGACTATAATTCACCCCTCCACTTT
TRBD1,TRBJ1-2,few,TRBV6-5,CASSYTGGTGYGYTF,TGTGCCAGCAGCTATACCGGAGGGACAGGGTATGGCTACACCTTC
NA,TRBJ1-3,NA,TRBV7-6,CASSQDTSSGNTIYF,TGTGCCAGCAGCCAAGACACGAGCTCTGGAAACACCATATATTTT
TRBD1,TRBJ2-5,NA,TRBV5-1,CASSEGQGAIQTQYF,TGCGCCAGCAGCGAGGGACAGGGGGCTATTCAGACCCAGTACTTC
TRBD1,TRBJ1-3,NA,TRBV2,CASSETGAAGNTIYF,TGTGCCAGCAGTGAAACAGGGGCCGCAGGAAACACCATATATTTT
TRBD1,TRBJ1-1,NA,TRBV30,CAWRQGGYTEAFF,TGTGCCTGGAGGCAGGGGGGTTACACTGAAGCTTTCTTT
NA,TRBJ2-7,NA,TRBV27,CASRFLGADEQYF,TGTGCCAGCAGATTTTTAGGGGCGGACGAGCAGTACTTC
NA,TRBJ2-2,NA,TRBV19,CASSPGIGELFF,TGTGCCAGTAGTCCGGGAATCGGGGAGCTGTTTTTT
NA,TRBJ2-7,NA,TRBV19,CASSIGRGGYEQYF,TGTGCCAGTAGTATAGGGAGGGGAGGCTACGAGCAGTACTTC
TRBD2,TRBJ2-7,NA,TRBV7-2,CASSLVGLAGDPQQYF,TGTGCCAGCAGCTTAGTGGGACTAGCGGGGGACCCTCAGCAGTACTTC
TRBD1,TRBJ1-4,NA,TRBV7-6,CASSSRTGFNEKLFF,TGTGCCAGCAGCTCAAGGACAGGTTTTAATGAAAAACTGTTTTTT
TRBD2,TRBJ2-3,NA,TRBV5-6,CATQPSGGNPTQYF,TGTGCCACCCAGCCAAGCGGGGGAAACCCAACGCAGTATTTT
NA,TRBJ2-3,NA,TRBV30,CAWSVDVFPTSTQYF,TGTGCCTGGAGTGTAGATGTCTTCCCAACTTCTACGCAGTATTTT
NA,TRBJ2-1,NA,TRBV20-1,CSGRLNEQFF,TGCAGTGGTCGGTTAAATGAGCAGTTCTTC
TRBD1,TRBJ1-2,NA,TRBV29-1,CSVFGQGANYGYTF,TGCAGCGTTTTTGGACAGGGGGCTAACTATGGCTACACCTTC
NA,TRBJ2-1,NA,TRBV10-3,CAISAEQGRSYNEQFF,TGTGCCATCAGTGCCGAACAGGGCCGGTCCTACAATGAGCAGTTCTTC
NA,TRBJ1-1,NA,TRBV5-6,CASSFSSAEAFF,TGTGCCAGCAGCTTTTCGAGCGCTGAAGCTTTCTTT
TRBD2,TRBJ2-5,NA,TRBV11-2,CASSLAGGLEQYF,TGTGCCAGCAGCTTGGCGGGGGGGCTTGAGCAGTACTTC
NA,TRBJ2-7,NA,TRBV7-2,CASSLALGSSYEQYF,TGTGCCAGCAGCTTAGCGCTAGGGAGCTCCTACGAGCAGTACTTC
NA,TRBJ1-1,NA,TRBV15,CATSRDGLSVTEAFF,TGTGCCACCAGCAGAGATGGGCTCTCGGTCACTGAAGCTTTCTTT
NA,TRBJ2-7,once,TRBV4-2,CASSQVQGTLSEQYF,TGTGCCAGCAGCCAAGTCCAGGGGACCCTCTCCGAGCAGTACTTC